The rows below give T cell receptor beta chains drawn from one sample of a study of T cells in Graves' hyperthyroidism and ophthalmopathy. From the multiplex PCR reads, TCRdb called clonotypes with MiXCR, one entry per CDR3 protein. The sample holds some 560,000 distinct CDR3 sequences, 12% to 15% seen once. Sequenced material: blood. These receptors all come from a woman in her thirties or forties with Graves' hyperthyroidism. Both conserved end residues are part of each CDR3. The D gene is left open where the match is weak. Size is stated for part of the rows, as once, few or many counts, or as a class when the clone is expanded.

j_call: TRBJ2-3; d_call: TRBD2; v_call: TRBV5-1; clone_size: many; cdr3_nt: TGCGCCAGCAGCTTGACTAGCGGAGGTGGGGATACGCAGTATTTT; cdr3_aa: CASSLTSGGGDTQYF
j_call: TRBJ1-3; d_call: -; v_call: TRBV28; clone_size: many; cdr3_nt: TGTGCCAGCAGAACCGGGACGTACTCTGGAAACACCATATATTTT; cdr3_aa: CASRTGTYSGNTIYF
j_call: TRBJ2-7; d_call: -; v_call: TRBV13; clone_size: many; cdr3_nt: TGTGCCAGCAGCCCTGGCAGGGCCTCCTACGAGCAGTACTTC; cdr3_aa: CASSPGRASYEQYF
j_call: TRBJ1-1; d_call: -; v_call: TRBV30; clone_size: many; cdr3_nt: TGTGCCTCTGGCCAGGCCGGTGAAGCTTTCTTT; cdr3_aa: CASGQAGEAFF
j_call: TRBJ2-4; d_call: TRBD2; v_call: TRBV7-2; clone_size: many; cdr3_nt: TGTGCCAGCAGCTATAGGACTAGCGGGGTCGCGACCTCAAAAAACATTCAGTACTTC; cdr3_aa: CASSYRTSGVATSKNIQYF
j_call: TRBJ1-2; d_call: -; v_call: TRBV7-9; clone_size: -; cdr3_nt: TGTGCCAGCAGCTTAGATAGTCAGCCAGCTCACCGGGGCTACACCTTC; cdr3_aa: CASSLDSQPAHRGYTF
j_call: TRBJ1-1; d_call: TRBD1; v_call: TRBV7-9; clone_size: many; cdr3_nt: TGTGCCAGCAGCTACGGACAGGGAGAGAACACTGAAGCTTTCTTT; cdr3_aa: CASSYGQGENTEAFF
j_call: TRBJ2-3; d_call: TRBD2; v_call: TRBV3-1; clone_size: -; cdr3_nt: TGTGCCAGCAGCCAATATTCGGCCAGCGGGAGATGGGACACAGATACGCAGTATTTT; cdr3_aa: CASSQYSASGRWDTDTQYF
j_call: TRBJ2-3; d_call: -; v_call: TRBV18; clone_size: many; cdr3_nt: TGTGCCAGCTCACTCAAGGGGGAAGCAGATACGCAGTATTTT; cdr3_aa: CASSLKGEADTQYF
j_call: TRBJ2-2; d_call: -; v_call: TRBV19; clone_size: many; cdr3_nt: TGTGCCAGTAGTATAGTAGGAGGGACCGGGGAGCTGTTTTTT; cdr3_aa: CASSIVGGTGELFF
j_call: TRBJ1-6; d_call: -; v_call: TRBV7-2; clone_size: -; cdr3_nt: TGTGCCAGCAGCTTAGGGTCGCATGGGCGGATGAATTATAATTCACCCCTCCACTTT; cdr3_aa: CASSLGSHGRMNYNSPLHF
j_call: TRBJ2-7; d_call: TRBD1; v_call: TRBV28; clone_size: many; cdr3_nt: TGTGCCAGCAGTCTACCCGACAGGGGAGCTTACGAGCAGTACTTC; cdr3_aa: CASSLPDRGAYEQYF
j_call: TRBJ2-3; d_call: -; v_call: TRBV12-3/TRBV12-4; clone_size: many; cdr3_nt: TGTGCCAGCGGCCCGGGAGTGACAGATACGCAGTATTTT; cdr3_aa: CASGPGVTDTQYF
j_call: TRBJ2-3; d_call: -; v_call: TRBV20-1; clone_size: few; cdr3_nt: TGCAGTGCTAGAGATATCAGGGGCTTAAGCACAGATACGCAGTATTTT; cdr3_aa: CSARDIRGLSTDTQYF
j_call: TRBJ1-6; d_call: TRBD1; v_call: TRBV13; clone_size: many; cdr3_nt: TGTGCCAGCAGCCTCCCCGGGACAGGGTCACCCCTCCACTTT; cdr3_aa: CASSLPGTGSPLHF
j_call: TRBJ1-3; d_call: -; v_call: TRBV6-5; clone_size: few; cdr3_nt: TGTGCCAGCAGACAGGACCTCTCTGGAAACACCATATATTTT; cdr3_aa: CASRQDLSGNTIYF
j_call: TRBJ2-7; d_call: TRBD2; v_call: TRBV2; clone_size: few; cdr3_nt: TGTGCCAGCAGTCAAATGACTAGCGGGCGTCCCTTCGAGCAGTACTTC; cdr3_aa: CASSQMTSGRPFEQYF
j_call: TRBJ2-3; d_call: TRBD2; v_call: TRBV7-2; clone_size: many; cdr3_nt: TGTGCCAGCAGCCTAACCGCGTCCGGACTAGCGGGAGGCGCAGATACGCAGTATTTT; cdr3_aa: CASSLTASGLAGGADTQYF
j_call: TRBJ1-3; d_call: -; v_call: TRBV19; clone_size: few; cdr3_nt: TGTGCCACCGACCGGACGCCTGGAAACACCATATATTTT; cdr3_aa: CATDRTPGNTIYF
j_call: TRBJ2-7; d_call: -; v_call: TRBV7-2; clone_size: -; cdr3_nt: TGTGCCAGCAGCCGTAGGATCTCCTACGAGCAGTACTTC; cdr3_aa: CASSRRISYEQYF
j_call: TRBJ1-2; d_call: -; v_call: TRBV11-2; clone_size: many; cdr3_nt: TGTGCCAGCAGCTTAATGCTGGGGTCAAACTATGGCTACACCTTC; cdr3_aa: CASSLMLGSNYGYTF
j_call: TRBJ2-1; d_call: TRBD2; v_call: TRBV20-1; clone_size: many; cdr3_nt: TGCAGTGCTAGAGTACTTCGGGAGGGAAAGGTGGGCAATGAGCAGTTCTTC; cdr3_aa: CSARVLREGKVGNEQFF
j_call: TRBJ1-5; d_call: -; v_call: TRBV6-1; clone_size: many; cdr3_nt: TGTGCCAGCAGTGAAGTCGTAGGGAAGAACAATCAGCCCCAGCATTTT; cdr3_aa: CASSEVVGKNNQPQHF
j_call: TRBJ2-3; d_call: TRBD1; v_call: TRBV29-1; clone_size: -; cdr3_nt: TGCAGCGCATCCCCAGAGACAGGGGGCACAGATACGCAGTATTTT; cdr3_aa: CSASPETGGTDTQYF
j_call: TRBJ2-5; d_call: -; v_call: TRBV7-2; clone_size: many; cdr3_nt: TGTGCCAGCAGCTCCCCCGGATGGTTCCAAGAGACCCAGTACTTC; cdr3_aa: CASSSPGWFQETQYF
j_call: TRBJ2-4; d_call: TRBD1; v_call: TRBV12-3/TRBV12-4; clone_size: many; cdr3_nt: TGTGCCAGCAGCCCGGGACAGGTTGGCATTCAGTACTTC; cdr3_aa: CASSPGQVGIQYF
j_call: TRBJ1-1; d_call: TRBD1; v_call: TRBV6-9; clone_size: -; cdr3_nt: TGTGCCAGCAGTTATGGGGACAGGGGGAACACTGAAGCTTTCTTT; cdr3_aa: CASSYGDRGNTEAFF
j_call: TRBJ2-5; d_call: -; v_call: TRBV12-3/TRBV12-4; clone_size: many; cdr3_nt: TGTGCCAGCGGAACGTGGGGGAAAACCCAGTACTTC; cdr3_aa: CASGTWGKTQYF
j_call: TRBJ1-5; d_call: -; v_call: TRBV10-2; clone_size: -; cdr3_nt: TGCGCCAGCAGTGAGTCATTTGCAGGGACGAGCAATCAGCCCCAGCATTTT; cdr3_aa: CASSESFAGTSNQPQHF
j_call: TRBJ2-5; d_call: -; v_call: TRBV29-1; clone_size: many; cdr3_nt: TGCAGCGTTGAAGATCCCATGCAGGAGCAAGAGACCCAGTACTTC; cdr3_aa: CSVEDPMQEQETQYF
j_call: TRBJ1-1; d_call: TRBD1; v_call: TRBV29-1; clone_size: few; cdr3_nt: TGCAGCGCTCGAGACTACAGGGGTGCTGAAGCTTTCTTT; cdr3_aa: CSARDYRGAEAFF
j_call: TRBJ1-1; d_call: -; v_call: TRBV30; clone_size: many; cdr3_nt: TGTGCCTGGAGTGGAAACATGAACACTGAAGCTTTCTTT; cdr3_aa: CAWSGNMNTEAFF
j_call: TRBJ2-1; d_call: TRBD2; v_call: TRBV5-1; clone_size: -; cdr3_nt: TGCGCCAGCAGCTTGGGAGGGAATAGGCTAGCGGAGATATACAATGAGCAGTTCTTC; cdr3_aa: CASSLGGNRLAEIYNEQFF
j_call: TRBJ2-3; d_call: TRBD2; v_call: TRBV15; clone_size: many; cdr3_nt: TGTGCCACCAGCAGAGGAGCGGGAGGGAGGGGGAACACAGATACGCAGTATTTT; cdr3_aa: CATSRGAGGRGNTDTQYF
j_call: TRBJ2-7; d_call: -; v_call: TRBV14; clone_size: few; cdr3_nt: TGTGCCAGCAGCCAATATCGAGATTACGAGCAGTACTTC; cdr3_aa: CASSQYRDYEQYF
j_call: TRBJ2-7; d_call: TRBD2; v_call: TRBV6-1; clone_size: few; cdr3_nt: TGTGCCAGCAGTGTTTCCGTAGCGGGAGGGCCGTCGTTC; cdr3_aa: CASSVSVAGGPSF
j_call: TRBJ2-1; d_call: TRBD1; v_call: TRBV6-1; clone_size: many; cdr3_nt: TGTGCCAGCAGTCCGGAAGGACAGGGGGGACTCTACAATGAGCAGTTCTTC; cdr3_aa: CASSPEGQGGLYNEQFF
j_call: TRBJ1-1; d_call: -; v_call: TRBV20-1; clone_size: many; cdr3_nt: TGCAGTGCCCCAGACAAGCGAAGCACTGAAGCTTTCTTT; cdr3_aa: CSAPDKRSTEAFF
j_call: TRBJ1-1; d_call: -; v_call: TRBV3-1; clone_size: many; cdr3_nt: TGTGCCAGCAGCCAAGATGGGACCCGTACGGGAGCTTTCTTT; cdr3_aa: CASSQDGTRTGAFF
j_call: TRBJ2-7; d_call: TRBD2; v_call: TRBV7-9; clone_size: -; cdr3_nt: TGTGCCAGCAATACCGGGACTAGCGGGGGAGTCTACGAGCAGTACTTC; cdr3_aa: CASNTGTSGGVYEQYF
j_call: TRBJ2-7; d_call: TRBD1; v_call: TRBV2; clone_size: many; cdr3_nt: TGTGCCAGCAGTGGGCCGGACAGGGGAACCTACGAGCAGTACTTC; cdr3_aa: CASSGPDRGTYEQYF
j_call: TRBJ2-7; d_call: -; v_call: TRBV5-1; clone_size: many; cdr3_nt: TGCGCCAGCCGCGGGAACGGGGGTTTCTACGAGCAGTACTTC; cdr3_aa: CASRGNGGFYEQYF
j_call: TRBJ1-2; d_call: -; v_call: TRBV12-3/TRBV12-4; clone_size: many; cdr3_nt: TGTGCCAGCAGTTTAGTTTCGGCTTCTAACTATGGCTACACCTTC; cdr3_aa: CASSLVSASNYGYTF
j_call: TRBJ2-2; d_call: TRBD2; v_call: TRBV6-1; clone_size: -; cdr3_nt: TGTGCCAGCACAGGACTAGCGGGAGGGGGCGGGGAGCTGTTTTTT; cdr3_aa: CASTGLAGGGGELFF
j_call: TRBJ2-6; d_call: -; v_call: TRBV5-6; clone_size: -; cdr3_nt: TGTGCCAGCAGGGTGGGGGTTTTGACTGGGGCCAACGTCCTGACTTTC; cdr3_aa: CASRVGVLTGANVLTF
j_call: TRBJ2-7; d_call: -; v_call: TRBV20-1; clone_size: many; cdr3_nt: TGCAGTGCTCCAGCGCAGACCTACGAGCAGTACTTC; cdr3_aa: CSAPAQTYEQYF
j_call: TRBJ2-1; d_call: TRBD2; v_call: TRBV19; clone_size: few; cdr3_nt: TGTGCCAGCAATGGAGCGACTAGCGGGAGCTACAATGAGCAGTTCTTC; cdr3_aa: CASNGATSGSYNEQFF
j_call: TRBJ1-2; d_call: -; v_call: TRBV19; clone_size: few; cdr3_nt: TGTGCCAGTAGTCCAACCGACAGGCACTCCTATGGCTACACCTTC; cdr3_aa: CASSPTDRHSYGYTF
j_call: TRBJ2-1; d_call: TRBD2; v_call: TRBV6-2/TRBV6-3; clone_size: -; cdr3_nt: TGTGCCAGCAGTAGTAACCCGGGACTAGCGGGAGATGGCTCCTACAATGAGCAGTTCTTC; cdr3_aa: CASSSNPGLAGDGSYNEQFF